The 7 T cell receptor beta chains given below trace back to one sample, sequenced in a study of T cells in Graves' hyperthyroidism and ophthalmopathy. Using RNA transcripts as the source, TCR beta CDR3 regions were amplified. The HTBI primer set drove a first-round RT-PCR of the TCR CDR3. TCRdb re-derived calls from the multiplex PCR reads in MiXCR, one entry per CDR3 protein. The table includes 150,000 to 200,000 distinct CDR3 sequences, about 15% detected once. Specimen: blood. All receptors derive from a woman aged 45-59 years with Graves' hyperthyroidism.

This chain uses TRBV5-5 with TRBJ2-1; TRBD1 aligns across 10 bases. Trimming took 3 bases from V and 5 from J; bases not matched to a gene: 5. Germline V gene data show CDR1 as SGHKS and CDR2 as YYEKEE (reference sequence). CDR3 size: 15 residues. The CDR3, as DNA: TGTGCCAGCAGCTGGGGGACAGGGGTCGACAATGAGCAGTTCTTC. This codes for CASSWGTGVDNEQFF.

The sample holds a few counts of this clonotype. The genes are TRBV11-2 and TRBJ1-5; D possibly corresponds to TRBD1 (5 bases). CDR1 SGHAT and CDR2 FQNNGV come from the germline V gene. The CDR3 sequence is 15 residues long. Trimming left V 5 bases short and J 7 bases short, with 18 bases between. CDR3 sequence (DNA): TGTGCCAGCAGCCTAGTGGGGGGTCGCCGGCAGCCCCAGCATTTT. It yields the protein CASSLVGGRRQPQHF.

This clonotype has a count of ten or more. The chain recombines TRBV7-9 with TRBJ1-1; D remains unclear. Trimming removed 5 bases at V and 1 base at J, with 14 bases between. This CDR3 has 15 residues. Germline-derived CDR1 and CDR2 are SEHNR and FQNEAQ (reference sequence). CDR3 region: CASSQRETPNTEAFF. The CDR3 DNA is TGTGCCAGCAGCCAACGGGAAACACCGAACACTGAAGCTTTCTTT.

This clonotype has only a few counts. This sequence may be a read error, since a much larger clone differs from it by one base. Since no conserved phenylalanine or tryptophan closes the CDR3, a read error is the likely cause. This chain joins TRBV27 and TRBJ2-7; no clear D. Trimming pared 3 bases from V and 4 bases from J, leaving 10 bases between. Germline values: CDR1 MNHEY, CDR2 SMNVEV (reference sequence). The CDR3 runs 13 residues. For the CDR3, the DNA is TGTGCCAGCAGTTTCGGACCGTCTTACGAGCAGTACCTC. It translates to CASSFGPSYEQYL.

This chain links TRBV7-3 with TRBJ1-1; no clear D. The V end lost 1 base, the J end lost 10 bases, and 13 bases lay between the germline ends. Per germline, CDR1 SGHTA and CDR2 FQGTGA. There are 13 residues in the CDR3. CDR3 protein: CASSLNTVSVAFF. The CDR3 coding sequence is TGTGCCAGCAGCTTAAACACGGTGTCTGTAGCTTTCTTT.

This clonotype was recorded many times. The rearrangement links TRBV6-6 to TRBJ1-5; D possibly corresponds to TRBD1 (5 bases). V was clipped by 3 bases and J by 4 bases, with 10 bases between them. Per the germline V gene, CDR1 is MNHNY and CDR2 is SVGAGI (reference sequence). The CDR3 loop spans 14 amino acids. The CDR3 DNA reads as TGTGCCAGCAGTTATTCGGGGGGGAATCAGCCCCAGCATTTT. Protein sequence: CASSYSGGNQPQHF.

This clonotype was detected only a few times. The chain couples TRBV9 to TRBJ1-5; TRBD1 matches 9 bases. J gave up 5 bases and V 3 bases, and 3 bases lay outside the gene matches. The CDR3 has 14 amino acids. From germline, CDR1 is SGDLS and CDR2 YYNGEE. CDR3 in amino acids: CASSGWDRDQPQHF. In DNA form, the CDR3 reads TGTGCCAGCAGCGGGTGGGACAGGGATCAGCCCCAGCATTTT.